These 20 T cell receptor beta chains share one sample of origin, sequenced in a study of T cell responses to AZD1222 COVID-19 vaccine. Produced via immunoSEQ multiplex PCR; TCRdb's table is partial and in-frame only. The sample gives roughly 200,000 clones, around 90% of which show up once; over 6% is in the top ten. Sequencing was performed on peripheral blood, taken on day 0 of AZD1222 vaccination. The source of these receptors is an adult in good health.

The V gene is TRBV27, the J gene TRBJ2-5; TRBD1 agrees at 10 bases. CDR1 and CDR2 from the germline V gene are MNHEY and SMNVEV (reference sequence). J lost 4 bases, V lost 2 bases, and 4 bases had no gene match. This CDR3 has 15 amino acids. The CDR3 region is CASSLGTGAGETQYF. The CDR3 nucleotides read TGTGCCAGCAGTTTAGGGACAGGGGCCGGAGAGACCCAGTACTTC.

The J gene is TRBJ2-7, the V gene TRBV4-1, with D tentatively TRBD1 (6 bases). Trimming stripped 10 bases from V and 4 bases from J, with 14 bases between. Germline V gene sequence: CDR1 MGHRA, CDR2 YSYEKL. The CDR3 spans 12 residues. CDR3 nucleotide sequence: TGCGCCACCCCGAGAGGGGGTTACGAGCAGTACTTC. This sequence encodes CATPRGGYEQYF.

This clone was counted between two and nine times. The chain links TRBV19 to TRBJ1-4; D remains ambiguous. Germline V CDR1 and CDR2: LNHDA, SQIVND (reference sequence). The CDR3 has 11 residues. Trimming cost V 3 bases and J 8 bases, with 4 bases left between them. CDR3 sequence reads: CASSMVEKLFF. CDR3 nucleotide sequence: TGTGCCAGTAGTATGGTCGAAAAACTGTTTTTT.

The V call is TRBV9, the J call TRBJ1-2, with D maybe TRBD1 (6 bases). Germline CDR1 is SGDLS and CDR2 is YYNGEE. CDR3 length: 14 amino acids. The V and J ends lost 3 bases and 5 bases respectively, with 14 bases between them. Here the CDR3 DNA reads TGTGCCAGCAGCGCCAGGGGAAACCCTTATGGCTACACCTTC. Amino acid sequence: CASSARGNPYGYTF. The variable domain in full, completed from reference TRBV9 and TRBJ1-2, reads DSGVTQTPKHLITATGQRVTLRCSPRSGDLSVYWYQQSLDQGLQFLIQYYNGEERAKGNILERFSAQQFPDLHSELNLSSLELGDSALYFCASSARGNPYGYTFGSGTRLTVV.

The chain recombines TRBV28 with TRBJ1-5; D is ambiguous. The length of the CDR3 is 19 residues. The germline V gene encodes CDR1 MDHEN and CDR2 SYDVKM. V gave up 1 base and J gave up 1 base, with 20 bases separating them. The CDR3 loop reads CASSLFEFRHTQSNQPQHF. In DNA form, the CDR3 reads TGTGCCAGCAGTTTATTCGAGTTCAGGCACACCCAAAGCAATCAGCCCCAGCATTTT.

V gene TRBV6-4 combines with J gene TRBJ2-2, with D possibly being TRBD1 (5 bases). The germline V and J ends were trimmed by 0 bases and 3 bases, with 11 bases remaining between them. The CDR3 is made up of 16 amino acids. Germline V gene lookup returns CDR1 MRHNA and CDR2 SNTAGT. The CDR3 DNA follows: TGTGCCAGCAGTGACTCGACAGAACTGCACACCGGGGAGCTGTTTTTT. It translates to CASSDSTELHTGELFF.

The chain links TRBV6-5 to TRBJ1-6; perhaps TRBD1 as D (5 bases). Germline CDR1 reads MNHEY; CDR2 reads SVGAGI. Trimming removed 0 bases from V and 2 bases from J, with 8 bases in between. CDR3 size: 16 residues. The CDR3 sequence is CASSYSRRAYNSPLHF. DNA of the CDR3: TGTGCCAGCAGTTACTCGCGCAGGGCCTATAATTCACCCCTCCACTTT.

This chain connects TRBV27 to TRBJ2-2, with 13 bases lining up with TRBD2. Germline lookup yields CDR1 MNHEY and CDR2 SMNVEV (reference sequence). V was clipped by 8 bases and J by 1 base; unmatched bases: 4. CDR3 length: 16 amino acids. The CDR3: CASGLAGAWNTGELFF. The CDR3 region has the DNA TGTGCCAGCGGACTAGCGGGGGCCTGGAACACCGGGGAGCTGTTTTTT.

The rearrangement uses TRBV6-4 and TRBJ1-1; D not resolved. This CDR3 is built from 13 residues. CDR1 is MRHNA, CDR2 SNTAGT, per germline. V dropped 4 bases and J dropped 4 bases, with 10 bases sitting between them. CDR3 sequence: CASSGTWGTEAFF. CDR3 bases: TGTGCCAGCAGTGGTACATGGGGCACTGAAGCTTTCTTT.

The chain has TRBV2 and TRBJ1-2; D may be TRBD1 (5 bases). Trimming took off 4 bases at V and 3 bases at J, with 21 bases between the two ends. Germline assignment: CDR1 SNHLY and CDR2 FYNNEI. The CDR3 totals 17 residues. CDR3 in DNA: TGTGCCAGCAGTGTGTTAATAGGCAGGGTAGAGGACTATGGCTACACCTTC. Amino acids: CASSVLIGRVEDYGYTF. The complete variable domain, with remaining parts taken from reference TRBV2 and TRBJ1-2, reads EPEVTQTPSHQVTQMGQEVILRCVPISNHLYFYWYRQILGQKVEFLVSFYNNEISEKSEIFDDQFSVERPDGSNFTLKIRSTKLEDSAMYFCASSVLIGRVEDYGYTFGSGTRLTVV.

This chain's CDR3 is CASGHLNTEAFF. Here the CDR3 DNA reads TGTGCCAGCGGGCACCTGAACACTGAAGCTTTCTTT. The rearrangement links TRBV6-5 to TRBJ1-1; D gene ambiguous. The germline V gene encodes CDR1 MNHEY and CDR2 SVGAGI. CDR3 size: 12 residues. V was shortened by 8 bases and J by 0 bases, with 7 bases between the two germline ends.

This chain links TRBV10-2 with TRBJ1-3; no clear D gene. From germline, CDR1 is WSHSY and CDR2 SAAADI. CDR3 size: 15 residues. V was clipped by 7 bases and J by 0 bases, with 13 bases between them. The CDR3: CASKGTSFSGNTIYF. The CDR3 DNA reads as TGCGCCAGCAAGGGCACCTCCTTCTCTGGAAACACCATATATTTT.

The chain uses TRBV28 and TRBJ2-1; D possibly corresponds to TRBD2 (5 bases). This CDR3 is 15 amino acids long. CDR1 and CDR2 from the germline V gene are MDHEN and SYDVKM. Trimming shortened V by 6 bases and J by 5 bases, and 17 bases separated the two germline ends. The DNA of the CDR3 is TGTGCCAGCAGCCGATCCCGGGATACCCACAATGAGCAGTTCTTC. Translating it yields CASSRSRDTHNEQFF.

V gene TRBV30 combines with J gene TRBJ1-2; TRBD1 agrees at 8 bases. Looked up from germline, CDR1 is GTSNPN and CDR2 is SVGIG (reference sequence). This CDR3 region has 14 residues. The V and J ends lost 3 bases and 4 bases, in that order; junction bases with no gene match: 7. CDR3 in amino acids: CAWRDPGTGYGYTF. The CDR3 nucleotides are TGTGCCTGGAGGGACCCCGGGACAGGCTATGGCTACACCTTC.

The rearrangement joins TRBV15 to TRBJ1-6; D is unclear. Trimming pared 1 base from V and 10 bases from J, leaving 14 bases between. From germline, CDR1 is LNHNV and CDR2 YYDKDF (reference sequence). The CDR3 sequence is 15 residues long. This CDR3 reads CATSRAADGSSPLHF. CDR3 DNA: TGTGCCACCAGCAGAGCGGCCGATGGGAGCTCACCCCTCCACTTT.

The rearrangement links TRBV5-1 to TRBJ1-2; possible D gene TRBD1, 5 bases. The CDR3 runs 14 residues. Trimming stripped 3 bases from V and 8 bases from J, with 17 bases between. The germline CDR1 and CDR2 sequences are SGHRS and YFSETQ. CDR3 coding DNA: TGCGCCAGCAGCTCCGGGACGGTTACCGAAGGCTACACCTTC. This sequence encodes CASSSGTVTEGYTF.

The chain carries TRBV24-1 and TRBJ2-2; D unclear. CDR1 and CDR2 from the germline V gene are KGHDR and SFDVKD. The length of the CDR3 is 13 residues. V dropped 0 bases and J dropped 7 bases, with 5 bases sitting between them. The CDR3 spells CATSDLYDGELFF. DNA for the CDR3: TGTGCCACCAGTGATTTGTACGACGGGGAGCTGTTTTTT.

V gene TRBV19 combines with J gene TRBJ2-4; D call uncertain. V was pared by 5 bases and J by 7 bases, with 12 bases between. CDR1 is LNHDA, CDR2 SQIVND, per germline (reference sequence). The CDR3 consists of 13 residues. CDR3 protein: CASSPGDRNIQYF. CDR3 nucleotides: TGTGCCAGTAGTCCTGGCGATAGGAACATTCAGTACTTC.

This sequence joins TRBV7-9 and TRBJ1-4; a possible D gene is TRBD1 (5 bases). CDR3 length: 12 amino acids. Looked up from germline, CDR1 is SEHNR and CDR2 is FQNEAQ (reference sequence). The ends were cut back, 4 bases at V and 9 bases at J, with 9 bases in the middle. The CDR3 DNA is TGTGCCAGCAGCTCCGGGACCAAAAAACTGTTTTTT. Protein: CASSSGTKKLFF.

The chain is built from TRBV14 and TRBJ1-1; D is uncertain. The CDR3 has 19 amino acids. CDR1 is SGHDN and CDR2 is FVKESK in the germline V gene. Trimming stripped 0 bases from V and 5 bases from J, with 25 bases between. The CDR3 nucleotides are TGTGCCAGCAGCCAAGATCTGACTGGATCCGGGAAGTTAGTTACTGAAGCTTTCTTT. It codes for CASSQDLTGSGKLVTEAFF.